A selection of T cell receptor beta chains follows, all from one sample in a study of T cells after posttransplantation cyclophosphamide. TCRdb's table, derived via immunoSEQ multiplex PCR, lists solely in-frame clones and lacks some. The sample includes 15,000 to 20,000 clones, none of them occurring once. The sequenced sample was PBMCs, obtained after allogeneic stem cell transplant with posttransplant cyclophosphamide. The receptors originated from a female patient between 30 and 45 years old who received an allogeneic stem cell transplant from a related donor, was CMV-positive, and had no GVHD. T cells may partly derive from the graft donor. Both conserved end residues are part of each CDR3. The D gene is left open where the match is weak. Size is stated as once, few, many, or a class for an expanded clone.

abundance: many
v_gene: TRBV28
j_gene: TRBJ1-1
d_gene: .
CDR3nt: TGTGCCAGCAGCCTAGGTGGGGGCTGGGCGAACACTGAAGCTTTCTTT
CDR3aa: CASSLGGGWANTEAFF

abundance: many
v_gene: TRBV28
j_gene: TRBJ2-7
d_gene: TRBD2
CDR3nt: TGTGCCAGCAGTTTTTCGGGACTAGCGCGACACGAGCAGTACTTC
CDR3aa: CASSFSGLARHEQYF

abundance: medium-sized
v_gene: TRBV28
j_gene: TRBJ2-3
d_gene: .
CDR3nt: TGTGCCAGCAGTTTTGTGGCAGGTACAGATACGCAGTATTTT
CDR3aa: CASSFVAGTDTQYF

abundance: many
v_gene: TRBV5-1
j_gene: TRBJ1-1
d_gene: .
CDR3nt: TGCGCCAGCAGCCTAAGACAGGAAAACACTGAAGCTTTCTTT
CDR3aa: CASSLRQENTEAFF

abundance: many
v_gene: TRBV19
j_gene: TRBJ1-2
d_gene: TRBD1
CDR3nt: TGTGCCAGTAGTAATTACCCCTCAACCGGGACAGGGTGGAGAGACGATGGCTACACCTTC
CDR3aa: CASSNYPSTGTGWRDDGYTF

abundance: many
v_gene: TRBV10-2
j_gene: TRBJ2-7
d_gene: .
CDR3nt: TGCGCCAGCAGCCCCGACAGGTCCTCCTACGAGCAGTACTTC
CDR3aa: CASSPDRSSYEQYF

abundance: many
v_gene: TRBV9
j_gene: TRBJ1-4
d_gene: .
CDR3nt: TGTGCCAGCAGTCCCAACTTGAGATTGGGAGGAAAACTGTTTTTT
CDR3aa: CASSPNLRLGGKLFF

abundance: many
v_gene: TRBV11-2
j_gene: TRBJ2-1
d_gene: .
CDR3nt: TGTGCCAGCAGCCTCGGCTCCTACAATGAGCAGTTCTTC
CDR3aa: CASSLGSYNEQFF

abundance: many
v_gene: TRBV5-6
j_gene: TRBJ2-7
d_gene: TRBD1
CDR3nt: TGTGCCAGCAGCTTTGGGACAGGGGTTTCCTACGAGCAGTACTTC
CDR3aa: CASSFGTGVSYEQYF

abundance: many
v_gene: TRBV14
j_gene: TRBJ2-5
d_gene: .
CDR3nt: TGTGCCAGCAGCCAGAGGTCGGAGACCCAGTACTTC
CDR3aa: CASSQRSETQYF

abundance: many
v_gene: TRBV29-1
j_gene: TRBJ2-1
d_gene: .
CDR3nt: TGCAGCGTTGAAGATCTCAGGGGTGGTGAGCAGTTCTTC
CDR3aa: CSVEDLRGGEQFF

abundance: many
v_gene: TRBV19
j_gene: TRBJ1-1
d_gene: .
CDR3nt: TGTGCCAGTAGTTCAACAGCGAACACTGAAGCTTTCTTT
CDR3aa: CASSSTANTEAFF

abundance: many
v_gene: TRBV19
j_gene: TRBJ2-1
d_gene: TRBD2
CDR3nt: TGTGCCAGTAGAAGGGAGCTAGCGGGAAACAATGAGCAGTTCTTC
CDR3aa: CASRRELAGNNEQFF

abundance: many
v_gene: TRBV5-1
j_gene: TRBJ1-2
d_gene: TRBD1
CDR3nt: TGCGCCAGCAGCTTCGGGACAGGGGAGAGCTATGGCTACACCTTC
CDR3aa: CASSFGTGESYGYTF

abundance: medium-sized
v_gene: TRBV19
j_gene: TRBJ1-1
d_gene: .
CDR3nt: TGTGCCAGTAGTATGAATGACAGAGAAAGCGCTTTCTTT
CDR3aa: CASSMNDRESAFF

abundance: many
v_gene: TRBV4-2
j_gene: TRBJ1-2
d_gene: TRBD1
CDR3nt: TGTGCCAGCAGCCAAGTCGGACAGGGACTCCCCTATGGCTACACCTTC
CDR3aa: CASSQVGQGLPYGYTF

abundance: many
v_gene: TRBV9
j_gene: TRBJ2-1
d_gene: .
CDR3nt: TGTGCCAGCAGCGTAGGTGTCGGTGTTTCCTACAATGAGCAGTTCTTC
CDR3aa: CASSVGVGVSYNEQFF

abundance: many
v_gene: TRBV5-8
j_gene: TRBJ2-1
d_gene: TRBD2
CDR3nt: TGTGCCAGCAGCGTCGGGACTAGCGGGAGCATGAATGAGCAGTTCTTC
CDR3aa: CASSVGTSGSMNEQFF

abundance: medium-sized
v_gene: TRBV11-3
j_gene: TRBJ2-7
d_gene: TRBD1
CDR3nt: TGTGCCAGCAGCTTAGGGGACAGGAATTTTGGCGAGCAGTACTTC
CDR3aa: CASSLGDRNFGEQYF

abundance: many
v_gene: TRBV6-1
j_gene: TRBJ2-2
d_gene: .
CDR3nt: TGTGCCAGCAGGCCAGGGCGATTTGACGGGGAGCTGTTTTTT
CDR3aa: CASRPGRFDGELFF

abundance: many
v_gene: TRBV25-1
j_gene: TRBJ1-2
d_gene: TRBD1
CDR3nt: TGTGCCAGCAGTGGTTACAAGACAGGGATCGTCGATGGCTACACCTTC
CDR3aa: CASSGYKTGIVDGYTF

abundance: many
v_gene: TRBV28
j_gene: TRBJ2-7
d_gene: .
CDR3nt: TGTGCCACCTTCGCCGGGACTTATTTACACGAGCAGTACTTC
CDR3aa: CATFAGTYLHEQYF

abundance: many
v_gene: TRBV5-4
j_gene: TRBJ1-2
d_gene: .
CDR3nt: TGTGCCAGCAGCTTGTCGTTGGGAGGGGGGGCCTATGGCTACACCTTC
CDR3aa: CASSLSLGGGAYGYTF

abundance: many
v_gene: TRBV30
j_gene: TRBJ2-1
d_gene: TRBD2
CDR3nt: TGTGCCTGGGGGGGTTTAGCGGGAGAGGTTTATTACAATGAGCAGTTCTTC
CDR3aa: CAWGGLAGEVYYNEQFF

abundance: many
v_gene: TRBV7-9
j_gene: TRBJ2-3
d_gene: TRBD1
CDR3nt: TGTGCCAGCAGCTGGGGACAGACTAGCACAGATACGCAGTATTTT
CDR3aa: CASSWGQTSTDTQYF

abundance: many
v_gene: TRBV10-3
j_gene: TRBJ2-3
d_gene: .
CDR3nt: TGTGCCATCAGTGCCCAGGGAGATACGCAGTATTTT
CDR3aa: CAISAQGDTQYF

abundance: many
v_gene: TRBV30
j_gene: TRBJ2-1
d_gene: .
CDR3nt: TGTGCCTGGATGTACGGTTACAATGAGCAGTTCTTC
CDR3aa: CAWMYGYNEQFF

abundance: many
v_gene: TRBV19
j_gene: TRBJ1-4
d_gene: .
CDR3nt: TGTGCCAGTAGTCCCAGGGAAGGAGAAAAACTGTTTTTT
CDR3aa: CASSPREGEKLFF